What follows is one T cell receptor beta chain and its context. TCRdb re-called the RT-PCR reads with MiXCR, one entry per CDR3 protein. The data contain fewer than 800,000 distinct CDR3 sequences, around 14% of them seen just once; the ten biggest clones take up 3.6%. CDR3 length equals 13 residues. Germline assignment: CDR1 GTSNPN and CDR2 SVGIG (reference sequence). V was cut by 1 base and J by 2 bases, with 7 bases left in between. The source material was memory CD4+ T cells from blood. The sequence came from a female donor in good health, serving as a healthy control. The chain uses TRBV30 and TRBJ2-3, with a weak D call TRBD1 (5 bases). The CDR3 is CAWSDRFTDTQYF. CDR3 nucleotide sequence: TGTGCCTGGAGTGACAGGTTCACAGATACGCAGTATTTT.